The clone carrying this T cell receptor beta chain was counted many times. The entry originates in a study of T-cell reconstitution after alpha-beta-depleted transplantation in children. Preparation of the TCRbeta library was carried out with unique molecular identifiers. MiXCR was run by TCRdb on the PCR reads, yielding one entry per CDR3 protein. Of about 610,000 distinct CDR3 sequences detected, roughly a tenth appear once; the ten largest clones hold roughly 4%. Trimming took 5 bases from V and 7 from J, leaving 11 bases between them. Germline CDR1 is SGHTA and CDR2 is FQGTGA. The CDR3 covers 13 residues.

The receptor's source is a human donor who donated a stem cell graft to a child with acute myeloid leukemia. This sample comprised PBMCs from the stem cell graft donor, obtained from the stem cell graft. V is TRBV7-3 and J is TRBJ2-2; no clear D gene. This CDR3 is CASSRIGNGELFF. The CDR3 DNA is TGTGCCAGCAGCCGAATTGGAAACGGGGAGCTGTTTTTT. Based on the CDR3 plus reference TRBV7-3 and TRBJ2-2, the full variable domain is GAGVSQTPSNKVTEKGKYVELRCDPISGHTALYWYRQSLGQGPEFLIYFQGTGAADDSGLPNDRFFAVRPEGSVSTLKIQRTERGDSAVYLCASSRIGNGELFFGEGSRLTVL.